Reported below is one TCR beta chain. Its target is not known. This sample stems from a study of CD8 T cells in Susac syndrome. General study findings and limits: That the number of individuals in its TCR sequencing and HLA analysis was relatively small was acknowledged by the study.

With V trimmed by 3 bases and J by 1 base, 3 bases remained unmatched. The CDR3 has 14 amino acids. Germline V gene data show CDR1 as LNHDA and CDR2 as SQIVND (reference sequence). cDNA came from roughly 0.5 to 1 ug RNA primed by random hexamers. A multiplex approach, immunoSEQ multiplex PCR, amplified TCR beta CDR3 across 54 Vbeta and 13 Jbeta. TCRdb re-called the immunoSEQ multiplex PCR reads through MiXCR, storing one row per CDR3 protein. This sample has some 110,000 distinct CDR3 sequences, with 93% found just once. Peripheral blood CD8+ and CD4+ T cells were profiled by TCR beta sequencing. TEMRA cells were enriched by FACS, and CD4+ and CD8+ T cells were negatively isolated.

This clonotype originated in a human donor with multiple sclerosis. The sequenced sample was CD8+ T cells from PBMCs. The chain joins TRBV19 to TRBJ2-7; TRBD1 matches at 7 bases. In DNA, the CDR3 is TGTGCCAGTAGTATCGTCAGGGGGTCCTACGAGCAGTACTTC. Translated: CASSIVRGSYEQYF.